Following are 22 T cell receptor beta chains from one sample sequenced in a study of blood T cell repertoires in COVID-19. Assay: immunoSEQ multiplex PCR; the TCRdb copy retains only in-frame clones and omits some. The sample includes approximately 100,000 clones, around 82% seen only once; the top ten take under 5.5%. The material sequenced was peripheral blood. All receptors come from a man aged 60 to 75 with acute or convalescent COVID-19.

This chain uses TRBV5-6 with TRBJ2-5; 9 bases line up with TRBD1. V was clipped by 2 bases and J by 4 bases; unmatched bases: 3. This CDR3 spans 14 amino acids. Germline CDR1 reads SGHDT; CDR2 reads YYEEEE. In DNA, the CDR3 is TGTGCCAGCAGCTTCCTGACAGGGGGAGAGACCCAGTACTTC. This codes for CASSFLTGGETQYF.

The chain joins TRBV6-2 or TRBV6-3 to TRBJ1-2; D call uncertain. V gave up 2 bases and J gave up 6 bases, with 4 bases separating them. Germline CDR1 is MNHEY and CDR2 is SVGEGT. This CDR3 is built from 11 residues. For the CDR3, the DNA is TGTGCCAGCAGTTACCCCGATGGCTACACCTTC. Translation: CASSYPDGYTF.

CDR3 amino acids: CASNTGGNSPLHF. In DNA, the CDR3 is TGTGCCAGCAATACAGGGGGGAATTCACCCCTCCACTTT. The rearrangement joins TRBV28 to TRBJ1-6, with TRBD1 identical over 8 bases. V was pared by 7 bases and J by 7 bases, with 3 bases of the junction left unmatched. CDR3 length: 13 amino acids. The V gene's germline CDR1 is MDHEN and CDR2 SYDVKM. The full variable domain, completed using reference TRBV28 and TRBJ1-6, is DVKVTQSSRYLVKRTGEKVFLECVQDMDHENMFWYRQDPGLGLRLIYFSYDVKMKEKGDIPEGYSVSREKKERFSLILESASTNQTSMYLCASNTGGNSPLHFGNGTRLTVT.

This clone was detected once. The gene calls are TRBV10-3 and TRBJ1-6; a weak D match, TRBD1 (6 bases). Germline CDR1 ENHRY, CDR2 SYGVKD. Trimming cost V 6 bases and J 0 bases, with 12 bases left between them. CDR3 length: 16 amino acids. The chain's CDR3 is CAISYGQSSYNSPLHF. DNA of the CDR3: TGTGCCATCAGCTATGGACAGAGCTCCTATAATTCACCCCTCCACTTT.

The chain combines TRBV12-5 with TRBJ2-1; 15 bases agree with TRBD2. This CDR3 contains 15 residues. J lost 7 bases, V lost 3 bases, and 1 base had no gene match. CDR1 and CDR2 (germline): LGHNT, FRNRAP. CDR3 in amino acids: CASGLGTSGRNEQFF. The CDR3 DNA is TGTGCTAGTGGTTTAGGGACTAGCGGGAGGAATGAGCAGTTCTTC.

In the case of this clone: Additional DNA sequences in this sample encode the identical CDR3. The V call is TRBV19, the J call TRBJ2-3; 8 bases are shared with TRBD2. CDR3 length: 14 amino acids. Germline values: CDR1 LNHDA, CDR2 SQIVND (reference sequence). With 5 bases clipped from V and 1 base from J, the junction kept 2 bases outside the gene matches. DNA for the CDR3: TGTGCCAGTAGTTATAGCGGGGGCACAGATACGCAGTATTTT. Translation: CASSYSGGTDTQYF.

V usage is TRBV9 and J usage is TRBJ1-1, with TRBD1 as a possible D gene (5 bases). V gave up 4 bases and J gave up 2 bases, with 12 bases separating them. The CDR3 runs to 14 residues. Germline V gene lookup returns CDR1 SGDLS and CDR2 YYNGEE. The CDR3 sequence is CASSFSQGNTEAFF. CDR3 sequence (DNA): TGTGCCAGCAGCTTCTCGCAGGGAAACACTGAAGCTTTCTTT.

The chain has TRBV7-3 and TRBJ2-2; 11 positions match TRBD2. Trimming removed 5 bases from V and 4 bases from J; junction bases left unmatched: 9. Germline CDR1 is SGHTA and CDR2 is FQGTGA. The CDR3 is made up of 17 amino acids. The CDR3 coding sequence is TGTGCCAGCAGCCTCCTTAGCGGGGGGGCGGGCACCGGGGAGCTGTTTTTT. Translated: CASSLLSGGAGTGELFF.

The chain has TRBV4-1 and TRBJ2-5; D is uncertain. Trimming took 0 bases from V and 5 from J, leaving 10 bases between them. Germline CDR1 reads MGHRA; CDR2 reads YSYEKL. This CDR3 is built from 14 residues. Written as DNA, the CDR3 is TGCGCCAGCAGCCAAGATCCAGGTGGGGAGACCCAGTACTTC. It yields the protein CASSQDPGGETQYF.

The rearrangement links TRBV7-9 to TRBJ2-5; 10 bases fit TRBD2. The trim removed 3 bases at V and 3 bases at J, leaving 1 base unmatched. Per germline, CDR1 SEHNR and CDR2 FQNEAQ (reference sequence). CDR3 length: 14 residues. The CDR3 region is CASSLSGGEETQYF. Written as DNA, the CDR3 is TGTGCCAGCAGCTTGAGCGGGGGGGAAGAGACCCAGTACTTC.

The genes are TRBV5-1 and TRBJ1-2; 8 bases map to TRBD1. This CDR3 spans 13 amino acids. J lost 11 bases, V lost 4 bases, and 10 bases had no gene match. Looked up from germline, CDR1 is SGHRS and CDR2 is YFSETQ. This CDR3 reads CASSAPTGVGYTF. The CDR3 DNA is TGCGCCAGCAGCGCCCCGACAGGGGTGGGGTACACCTTC.

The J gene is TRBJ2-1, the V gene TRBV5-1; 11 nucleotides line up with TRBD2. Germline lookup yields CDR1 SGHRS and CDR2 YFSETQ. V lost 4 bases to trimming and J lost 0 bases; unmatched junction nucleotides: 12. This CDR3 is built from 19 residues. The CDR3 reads CASSQITSGGPSSYNEQFF. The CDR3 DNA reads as TGCGCCAGCAGCCAAATTACTAGCGGGGGCCCAAGCTCCTACAATGAGCAGTTCTTC.

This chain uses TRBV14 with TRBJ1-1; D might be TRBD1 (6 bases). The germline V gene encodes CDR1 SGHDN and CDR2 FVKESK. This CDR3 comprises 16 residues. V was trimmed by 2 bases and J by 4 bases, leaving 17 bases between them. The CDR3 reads CASSQMAGRGSTEAFF. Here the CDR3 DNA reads TGTGCCAGCAGCCAAATGGCCGGTAGGGGGAGCACTGAAGCTTTCTTT.

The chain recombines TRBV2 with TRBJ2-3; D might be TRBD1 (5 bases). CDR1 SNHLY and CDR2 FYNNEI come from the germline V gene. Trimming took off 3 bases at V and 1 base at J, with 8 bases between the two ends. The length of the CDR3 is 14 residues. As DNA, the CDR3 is TGTGCCAGCAGTGACTACAGGCGCACAGATACGCAGTATTTT. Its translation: CASSDYRRTDTQYF.

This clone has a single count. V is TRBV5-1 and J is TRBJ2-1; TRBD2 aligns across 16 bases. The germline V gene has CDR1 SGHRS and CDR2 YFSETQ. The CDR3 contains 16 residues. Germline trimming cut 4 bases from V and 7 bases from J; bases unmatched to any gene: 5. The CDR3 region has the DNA TGCGCCAGCAGCCAGGGACTAGCGGGAGGGCATAATGAGCAGTTCTTC. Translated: CASSQGLAGGHNEQFF. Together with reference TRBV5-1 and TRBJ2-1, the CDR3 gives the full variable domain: KAGVTQTPRYLIKTRGQQVTLSCSPISGHRSVSWYQQTPGQGLQFLFEYFSETQRNKGNFPGRFSGRQFSNSRSEMNVSTLELGDSALYLCASSQGLAGGHNEQFFGPGTRLTVL.

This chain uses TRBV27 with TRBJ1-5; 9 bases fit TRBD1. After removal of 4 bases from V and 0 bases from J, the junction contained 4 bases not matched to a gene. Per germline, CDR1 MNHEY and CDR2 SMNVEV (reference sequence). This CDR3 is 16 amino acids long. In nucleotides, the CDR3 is TGTGCCAGCAGTTCGCGACAGGGGGATAGCAATCAGCCCCAGCATTTT. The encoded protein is CASSSRQGDSNQPQHF.

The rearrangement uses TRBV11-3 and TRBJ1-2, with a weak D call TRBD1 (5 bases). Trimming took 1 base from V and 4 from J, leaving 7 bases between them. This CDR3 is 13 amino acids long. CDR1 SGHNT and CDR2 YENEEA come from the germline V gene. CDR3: CASSLVGAYGYTF. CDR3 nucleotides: TGTGCCAGCAGCTTAGTTGGGGCCTATGGCTACACCTTC.

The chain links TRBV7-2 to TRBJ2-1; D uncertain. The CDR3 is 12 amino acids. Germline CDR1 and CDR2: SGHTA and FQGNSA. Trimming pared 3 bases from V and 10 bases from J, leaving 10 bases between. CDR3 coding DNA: TGTGCCAGCAGCTTCGTTCGGTCGGAGCAGTTCTTC. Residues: CASSFVRSEQFF. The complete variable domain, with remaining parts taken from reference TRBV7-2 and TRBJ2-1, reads GAGVSQSPSNKVTEKGKDVELRCDPISGHTALYWYRQSLGQGLEFLIYFQGNSAPDKSGLPSDRFSAERTGGSVSTLTIQRTQQEDSAVYLCASSFVRSEQFFGPGTRLTVL.

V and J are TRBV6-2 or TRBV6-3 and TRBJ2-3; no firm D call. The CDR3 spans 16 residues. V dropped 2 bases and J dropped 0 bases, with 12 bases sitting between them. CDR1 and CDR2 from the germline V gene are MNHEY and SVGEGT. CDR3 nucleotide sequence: TGTGCCAGCAGTTACCGACCACCGAGGAGCACAGATACGCAGTATTTT. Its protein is CASSYRPPRSTDTQYF.

The CDR3 here is CASSYQGAGKSYEQYF. CDR3 DNA: TGTGCCAGCAGTTATCAAGGGGCAGGGAAATCCTACGAGCAGTACTTC. The rearrangement uses TRBV6-5 and TRBJ2-7, with D perhaps matching TRBD1 (5 bases). Germline V gene sequence: CDR1 MNHEY, CDR2 SVGAGI. There are 16 residues in the CDR3. The V end lost 3 bases, the J end lost 1 base, and 16 bases lay between the germline ends.

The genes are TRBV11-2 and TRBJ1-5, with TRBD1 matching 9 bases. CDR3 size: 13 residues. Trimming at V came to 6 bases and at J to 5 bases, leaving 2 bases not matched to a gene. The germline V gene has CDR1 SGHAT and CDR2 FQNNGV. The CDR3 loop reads CASSRTGDQPQHF. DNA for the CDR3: TGTGCCAGCAGTCGGACAGGGGATCAGCCCCAGCATTTT. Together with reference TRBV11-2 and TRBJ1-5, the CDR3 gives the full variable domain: EAGVAQSPRYKIIEKRQSVAFWCNPISGHATLYWYQQILGQGPKLLIQFQNNGVVDDSQLPKDRFSAERLKGVDSTLKIQPAKLEDSAVYLCASSRTGDQPQHFGDGTRLSIL.

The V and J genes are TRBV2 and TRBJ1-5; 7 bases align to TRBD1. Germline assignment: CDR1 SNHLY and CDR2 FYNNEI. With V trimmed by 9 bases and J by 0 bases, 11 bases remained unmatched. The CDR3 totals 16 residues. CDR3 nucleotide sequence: TGTGCCAGTTGCGGCCCAGGGGGAAGTAGCAATCAGCCCCAGCATTTT. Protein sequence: CASCGPGGSSNQPQHF.